The source of this T cell receptor beta chain is a study of cytomegalovirus exposure and HLA in healthy donors. Both 60 Vbeta primers and 13 Jbeta primers went into the PCR. The assay was immunoSEQ multiplex PCR, and TCRdb's table has in-frame clones only and misses some. The sample has 93,000 or so clones; around 60% are singletons. Notes on the study in general: Differences between HLA loci emerged in a later analysis of TCR association rates, with DRB1 most and HLA-C fewest. The only immune exposure information that was available was CMV serostatus. Most likely, a cluster of highly shared sequence variants arose as a sequencing artifact.

This clone showed up just a few times. Its antigen is undetermined. Material: PBMCs. The TCR was taken from a woman aged 45-59 years in good health and CMV-seronegative.

The CDR3 spells CASSLGQTQETQYF. In nucleotides, the CDR3 is TGCGCCAGCAGCCTAGGACAGACCCAAGAGACCCAGTACTTC. The chain joins TRBV4-1 to TRBJ2-5; the D gene is possibly TRBD1 (6 bases). The CDR3 contains 14 residues. V lost 4 bases and J 1 base, leaving 10 bases between the germline ends. In germline, CDR1 is MGHRA, CDR2 YSYEKL.